The 30 T cell receptor beta chains presented below share a single source sample, sequenced in a study of CD8 T cells in Susac syndrome. RNA totalling 0.5 to 1 ug underwent reverse transcription with random hexamers. TCRdb re-called the immunoSEQ multiplex PCR reads with MiXCR, one entry per CDR3 protein. The sample lists 100,000 or so distinct CDR3 sequences; approximately 90% were seen once. The specimen was CD8+ T cells from PBMCs. The source is a human donor in good health.

The V and J genes are TRBV14 and TRBJ2-1; 9 bases are shared with TRBD2. This CDR3 region has 16 residues. The V segment lost 0 bases and the J segment 10 bases; nucleotides outside the gene matches: 10. CDR1 and CDR2 (germline): SGHDN, FVKESK. DNA for the CDR3: TGTGCCAGCAGCCAAGACTTGAGCGGGAGGTTGTGGGAGCAGTTCTTC. The encoded protein is CASSQDLSGRLWEQFF.

CDR3 loop: CASSRTSDEQYF. CDR3 coding DNA: TGTGCCAGCTCACGGACTAGCGACGAGCAGTACTTC. J is TRBJ2-7 and V is TRBV6-2 or TRBV6-3, with 9 bases lining up with TRBD2. The CDR3 extends over 12 amino acids. Trimming cost V 8 bases and J 5 bases; bases outside gene matches: 4. CDR1 is MNHEY and CDR2 is SVGEGT in the germline V gene.

The J gene is TRBJ2-2, the V gene TRBV4-3; D possibly matches TRBD1 or TRBD2 (5 bases each). CDR3 length: 17 residues. The germline V gene encodes CDR1 LGHNA and CDR2 YSLEER. Trimming cost V 3 bases and J 1 base, with 15 bases left between them. CDR3 in amino acids: CASSQNLRDGNTGELFF. As DNA, the CDR3 is TGCGCCAGCAGCCAGAATCTCCGGGACGGGAACACCGGGGAGCTGTTTTTT.

The chain has TRBV12-3 or TRBV12-4 and TRBJ1-5, with D hard to call. The germline V and J ends were trimmed by 5 bases and 3 bases, with 11 bases remaining between them. This CDR3 contains 14 residues. DNA for the CDR3: TGTGCCAGCAGTCTCCCCGGGTCCAATCAGCCCCAGCATTTT. Its protein product is CASSLPGSNQPQHF.

The genes are TRBV12-3 or TRBV12-4 and TRBJ2-4; D unresolved. V lost 0 bases to trimming and J lost 3 bases, with 0 bases between them. The CDR3 contains 12 residues. The CDR3 loop is CASSLAKNIQYF. Written as DNA, the CDR3 is TGTGCCAGCAGTTTAGCCAAAAACATTCAGTACTTC.

The chain joins TRBV7-6 to TRBJ2-1; D is undetermined. Germline CDR1 reads SGHVS; CDR2 reads FNYEAQ. The CDR3 consists of 14 residues. Trimming removed 1 base at V and 0 bases at J, with 4 bases between. CDR3 in DNA: TGTGCCAGCAGCTTAGGGAGCTCCTACAATGAGCAGTTCTTC. Amino acids: CASSLGSSYNEQFF. Drawing the rest from reference TRBV7-6 and TRBJ2-1, the complete variable domain is GAGVSQSPRYKVTKRGQDVALRCDPISGHVSLYWYRQALGQGPEFLTYFNYEAQQDKSGLPNDRFSAERPEGSISTLTIQRTEQRDSAMYRCASSLGSSYNEQFFGPGTRLTVL.

The gene calls are TRBV29-1 and TRBJ1-1; TRBD1 might be the D (6 bases). The CDR3 sequence is 12 residues long. Between the trimmed V and J ends, which lost 5 bases and 4 bases, there was a span of 11 bases. Germline values: CDR1 SQVTM, CDR2 ANQGSEA. In DNA form, the CDR3 reads TGCAGCGTTAGTTTCAGGGGCACTGAAGCTTTCTTT. This translates into CSVSFRGTEAFF.

The chain recombines TRBV23-1 with TRBJ2-2, with a weak D call TRBD1 (5 bases). TRBV23-1 is known as an ORF, though its function is uncertain. Trimming removed 3 bases at V and 1 base at J, with 15 bases between. CDR3 size: 17 residues. CDR3 in amino acids: CASSHRPWQGNTGELFF. The DNA of the CDR3 is TGCGCCAGCAGTCACCGGCCGTGGCAGGGGAACACCGGGGAGCTGTTTTTT.

The genes are TRBV6-2 or TRBV6-3 and TRBJ2-5; D perhaps matches TRBD2 (6 bases). In germline, CDR1 is MNHEY, CDR2 SVGEGT. The CDR3 consists of 14 residues. Trimming removed 8 bases from V and 4 bases from J, with 17 bases in between. CDR3 loop: CASQALASRETQYF. The CDR3 DNA follows: TGTGCCAGCCAAGCGCTAGCGTCCCGAGAGACCCAGTACTTC.

V gene TRBV20-1 combines with J gene TRBJ2-5, with 14 bases fitting TRBD2. From germline, CDR1 is DFQATT and CDR2 SNEGSKA (reference sequence). Trimming cost V 6 bases and J 4 bases; bases outside gene matches: 1. CDR3 length equals 13 residues. The CDR3 protein is CSAGTSGGETQYF. DNA for the CDR3: TGCAGTGCGGGGACTAGCGGGGGAGAGACCCAGTACTTC.

J is TRBJ2-1 and V is TRBV29-1; 7 bases map to TRBD2. J was trimmed by 2 bases and V by 4 bases; bases with no gene match: 5. CDR1 is SQVTM, CDR2 ANQGSEA, per germline. The CDR3 covers 14 residues. As DNA, the CDR3 is TGCAGCGTTGGTTCTAGCGGCGCCTACAATGAGCAGTTCTTC. Encoded protein: CSVGSSGAYNEQFF.

This clonotype has just one count. This chain connects TRBV28 to TRBJ1-2, with 8 bases identical to TRBD1. From germline, CDR1 is MDHEN and CDR2 SYDVKM. The V segment lost 5 bases and the J segment 8 bases; nucleotides outside the gene matches: 10. The CDR3 sequence is 14 residues long. The CDR3 DNA follows: TGTGCCAGCAGTAACACCGACAGGGGTGGAGGCTACACCTTC. It codes for CASSNTDRGGGYTF.

The CDR3 protein is CASSLVSSYNEQFF. The CDR3 region has the DNA TGTGCCAGCAGCTTAGTAAGCTCCTACAATGAGCAGTTCTTC. The chain carries TRBV7-6 and TRBJ2-1; D is unresolved. CDR3 length equals 14 residues. V was trimmed by 1 base and J by 0 bases, leaving 4 bases between them. The V gene's germline CDR1 is SGHVS and CDR2 FNYEAQ.

The chain couples TRBV5-8 to TRBJ1-5; D gene ambiguous. This CDR3 is 16 amino acids long. V was shortened by 4 bases and J by 2 bases, with 16 bases between the two germline ends. Germline values: CDR1 SGHTS, CDR2 YDEGEE. Here the CDR3 reads CASSHLTEIGNQPQHF. CDR3 DNA: TGTGCCAGCAGCCACCTGACGGAGATCGGCAATCAGCCCCAGCATTTT. Combining the CDR3 with reference TRBV5-8 and TRBJ1-5 gives the whole variable domain EAGVTQSPTHLIKTRGQQATLRCSPISGHTSVYWYQQALGLGLQFLLWYDEGEERNRGNFPPRFSGRQFPNYSSELNVNALELEDSALYLCASSHLTEIGNQPQHFGDGTRLSIL.

This chain connects TRBV2 to TRBJ1-1; possibly TRBD1 for D (6 bases). The CDR3 extends over 13 amino acids. Germline CDR1 and CDR2: SNHLY and FYNNEI. Trimming removed 10 bases at V and 3 bases at J, with 15 bases between. CDR3 nucleotides: TGTGCCACTTACGGGGGGCCTGACACTGAAGCTTTCTTT. As protein: CATYGGPDTEAFF.

V usage is TRBV5-1 and J usage is TRBJ2-3; D perhaps matches TRBD1 (6 bases). The germline gives CDR1 SGHRS, CDR2 YFSETQ. The V end was cut by 3 bases, the J end by 0 bases, with 8 bases between. The CDR3 is 14 residues long. The CDR3 spells CASSSDRSTDTQYF. The CDR3 DNA sequence: TGCGCCAGCAGCTCGGACAGAAGCACAGATACGCAGTATTTT.

This sequence joins TRBV25-1 and TRBJ2-7; D gene uncertain. Trimming took off 3 bases at V and 3 bases at J, with 12 bases between the two ends. This CDR3 comprises 14 residues. Looked up from germline, CDR1 is MGHDK and CDR2 is SYGVNS. CDR3 bases: TGTGCCAGCAGTGATATGGTGGCCTTCTACGAGCAGTACTTC. Translated: CASSDMVAFYEQYF.

V gene TRBV6-2 or TRBV6-3 combines with J gene TRBJ2-7; TRBD1 aligns across 7 bases. Trimming took 0 bases from V and 1 from J; bases not matched to a gene: 6. This CDR3 is built from 16 residues. From germline, CDR1 is MNHEY and CDR2 SVGEGT. Here the CDR3 DNA reads TGTGCCAGCAGTTACTCGAAAGCCAGGGGGTCCTACGAGCAGTACTTC. As protein: CASSYSKARGSYEQYF.

The chain uses TRBV29-1 and TRBJ2-3; no definite D call. This CDR3 has 12 residues. Germline V lookup: CDR1 SQVTM, CDR2 ANQGSEA. V shed 2 bases and J shed 2 bases, with 5 bases lying between them. CDR3 in DNA: TGCAGCGTTGAACCCTACACAGATACGCAGTATTTT. Its protein product is CSVEPYTDTQYF.

The genes are TRBV6-2 or TRBV6-3 and TRBJ2-2, with a possible D match to TRBD2 (5 bases). The CDR3 loop spans 16 amino acids. The germline CDR1 and CDR2 sequences are MNHEY and SVGEGT. V was trimmed by 2 bases and J by 1 base, leaving 11 bases between them. This chain's CDR3 is CASSYPGGLNTGELFF. CDR3 DNA: TGTGCCAGCAGTTACCCAGGCGGGCTGAACACCGGGGAGCTGTTTTTT.

The CDR3 nucleotides are TGTGCCAGCGGGAAGACAGCAACTAATGAAAAACTGTTTTTT. Residues: CASGKTATNEKLFF. The chain is built from TRBV19 and TRBJ1-4; a weak D match, TRBD1 (5 bases). V shed 9 bases and J shed 0 bases, with 11 bases lying between them. The CDR3 runs to 14 residues. Germline CDR1 is LNHDA and CDR2 is SQIVND (reference sequence).

This chain uses TRBV20-1 with TRBJ1-3, with TRBD1 as a possible D gene (6 bases). CDR1 and CDR2 from the germline V gene are DFQATT and SNEGSKA (reference sequence). V was cut by 6 bases and J by 3 bases, with 15 bases left in between. CDR3 size: 14 residues. The chain's CDR3 is CSAINRADGNTIYF. DNA of the CDR3: TGCAGTGCAATCAACAGGGCTGATGGAAACACCATATATTTT.

CDR3 sequence (DNA): TGTGCCAGCAGTTACTCGTCTCCTAGCGGGATTTACAATGAGCAGTTCTTC. This encodes CASSYSSPSGIYNEQFF. The chain links TRBV6-2 or TRBV6-3 to TRBJ2-1, with 9 bases matching TRBD2. Germline V gene lookup returns CDR1 MNHEY and CDR2 SVGEGT. This CDR3 is built from 17 residues. V lost 0 bases, J lost 4 bases, and 7 bases stayed unmatched.

CDR3 residues: CASSSAGTLSYGYTF. Here the CDR3 DNA reads TGCGCCAGCAGCAGTGCCGGGACTCTTTCCTATGGCTACACCTTC. The gene calls are TRBV5-1 and TRBJ1-2; the D gene is possibly TRBD1 (5 bases). This CDR3 is 15 amino acids long. CDR1 and CDR2 (germline): SGHRS, YFSETQ. Between the trimmed V and J ends, which lost 4 bases and 4 bases, there was a span of 17 bases.

In this sample, this clonotype turned up once. The chain joins TRBV21-1 to TRBJ2-5; TRBD2 is the table's D call, not checked against the DNA. TRBV21-1 is a pseudogene locus. The CDR3 spans 18 residues. CDR3 in DNA: TGTGCCAGCAGCAAAGTAGGGGAGCTAGCCCTGTACCAAGAGACCCAGTACTTC. It translates to CASSKVGELALYQETQYF.

The rearrangement joins TRBV6-2 or TRBV6-3 to TRBJ1-3, with D possibly being TRBD1 (5 bases). The CDR3 runs 15 residues. Germline V gene sequence: CDR1 MNHEY, CDR2 SVGEGT. Trimming took off 6 bases at V and 0 bases at J, with 12 bases between the two ends. The CDR3 sequence: CASRSPGSSGNTIYF. DNA of the CDR3: TGTGCCAGCAGGAGCCCAGGGAGCTCTGGAAACACCATATATTTT.

This chain uses TRBV19 with TRBJ1-1; possibly TRBD1 for D (5 bases). This CDR3 region has 12 residues. Trimming removed 4 bases from V and 6 bases from J, with 9 bases in between. Germline CDR1 reads LNHDA; CDR2 reads SQIVND (reference sequence). In DNA, the CDR3 is TGTGCCAGTAGTAATTACAGGTCTGAAGCTTTCTTT. Protein: CASSNYRSEAFF.

This clonotype was observed a handful of times. The CDR3 coding sequence is TGCGCCAGCAGCCAAATAAGCGGCCTCTCCTACGAGCAGTACTTC. It is translated as CASSQISGLSYEQYF. The chain uses TRBV4-1 and TRBJ2-7; tentatively, D is TRBD2 (5 bases). This CDR3 is built from 15 residues. Germline assignment: CDR1 MGHRA and CDR2 YSYEKL. Trimming cost V 2 bases and J 0 bases, with 11 bases left between them.

The gene calls are TRBV12-3 or TRBV12-4 and TRBJ2-5; maybe TRBD2 (5 bases). The V end was cut by 3 bases, the J end by 5 bases, with 10 bases between. This CDR3 has 13 amino acids. DNA of the CDR3: TGTGCCAGCAGTTTCCCGCCGGGGGAGACCCAGTACTTC. As protein: CASSFPPGETQYF.

This CDR3 is CASPMSKPFTAGYTF. The CDR3 coding sequence is TGTGCCAGCCCGATGTCGAAGCCATTCACGGCTGGCTACACCTTC. The chain has TRBV12-3 or TRBV12-4 and TRBJ1-2; unclear D gene. V lost 8 bases and J 7 bases, leaving 23 bases between the germline ends. The CDR3 is 15 amino acids.